These 21 T cell receptor beta chains were all obtained from the same sample, sequenced in a study of Ad26.COV2.S vaccination and SARS-CoV-2 variants. Clones were read by immunoSEQ multiplex PCR, and TCRdb kept only the in-frame ones, dropping some. Counted here are a few hundred thousand clones, approximately 87% occurring once; the ten biggest clones make up 3.6%. Described treatment: over 15 received Ad26.COV2.S at low or high dose, single or two shots; roughly five received placebo; per-sample allocation not given. Day 63 following the first vaccine or placebo injection was when the samples were taken. The material was peripheral blood, obtained in a trial of Ad26.COV2.S vaccine versus placebo. The receptors come from a person aged 18 to 59 who received the Ad26.COV2.S COVID-19 vaccine or a placebo.

This chain uses TRBV6-5 with TRBJ2-1; TRBD1 aligns across 9 bases. In germline, CDR1 is MNHEY, CDR2 SVGAGI. The CDR3 covers 16 residues. Trimming at V came to 0 bases and at J to 7 bases, leaving 7 bases not matched to a gene. This chain's CDR3 is CASSYSRDRVVNEQFF. CDR3 nucleotide sequence: TGTGCCAGCAGTTACTCGCGGGACAGGGTTGTAAATGAGCAGTTCTTC.

The chain carries TRBV29-1 and TRBJ1-2; 7 bases fit TRBD1. Germline CDR1 reads SQVTM; CDR2 reads ANQGSEA. With 1 base clipped from V and 7 bases from J, the junction kept 9 bases outside the gene matches. The CDR3 sequence is 14 residues long. Here the CDR3 reads CSVEGTGRNGGYTF. As DNA, the CDR3 is TGCAGCGTTGAAGGGACAGGACGGAATGGTGGCTACACCTTC. The variable domain in full, completed from reference TRBV29-1 and TRBJ1-2, reads SAVISQKPSRDICQRGTSLTIQCQVDSQVTMMFWYRQQPGQSLTLIATANQGSEATYESGFVIDKFPISRPNLTFSTLTVSNMSPEDSSIYLCSVEGTGRNGGYTFGSGTRLTVV.

The chain combines TRBV4-3 with TRBJ1-1; D gene ambiguous. The CDR3 extends over 13 amino acids. V lost 2 bases to trimming and J lost 5 bases, with 9 bases between them. Germline-derived CDR1 and CDR2 are LGHNA and YSLEER. CDR3 DNA: TGCGCCAGCAGCCAACGGACGGAAACTGAAGCTTTCTTT. Amino acids: CASSQRTETEAFF.

V usage is TRBV11-1 and J usage is TRBJ1-6; D unclear. The CDR3 contains 16 residues. Germline CDR1 and CDR2: SGHAT and FQDESV (reference sequence). Trimming removed 1 base from V and 10 bases from J, with 17 bases in between. The CDR3 loop reads CASSLGGASSKSPLHF. The CDR3 DNA reads as TGTGCCAGCAGCTTAGGTGGTGCCTCCTCTAAATCACCCCTCCACTTT.

The rearrangement joins TRBV27 to TRBJ1-5, with D perhaps TRBD1 (5 bases). Trimming took 2 bases from V and 0 from J, leaving 11 bases between them. Germline V CDR1 and CDR2: MNHEY, SMNVEV (reference sequence). The length of the CDR3 is 16 residues. CDR3 amino acids: CASSLAAGSSNQPQHF. CDR3 bases: TGTGCCAGCAGTTTAGCTGCAGGGTCTAGCAATCAGCCCCAGCATTTT.

The chain employs TRBV5-4 and TRBJ2-1; a possible D gene is TRBD2 (5 bases). Trimming stripped 3 bases from V and 0 bases from J, with 13 bases between. Per germline, CDR1 SGHNT and CDR2 YYREEE (reference sequence). This CDR3 comprises 16 residues. The CDR3 coding sequence is TGTGCCAGCAGCTCAACTAAGCGGAGCTCCTACAATGAGCAGTTCTTC. Encoded protein: CASSSTKRSSYNEQFF.

V gene TRBV5-6 combines with J gene TRBJ2-1; 9 nucleotides line up with TRBD2. The CDR3 contains 17 residues. In germline, CDR1 is SGHDT, CDR2 YYEEEE. With V trimmed by 1 base and J by 7 bases, 12 bases remained unmatched. CDR3 loop: CASSLSRLAAVWNEQFF. The CDR3 DNA is TGTGCCAGCAGCTTGTCCAGACTAGCGGCGGTGTGGAATGAGCAGTTCTTC. The full variable domain, rest sourced from reference TRBV5-6 and TRBJ2-1, is DAGVTQSPTHLIKTRGQQVTLRCSPKSGHDTVSWYQQALGQGPQFIFQYYEEEERQRGNFPDRFSGHQFPNYSSELNVNALLLGDSALYLCASSLSRLAAVWNEQFFGPGTRLTVL.

This rearrangement joins TRBV6-5 to TRBJ1-3, with D possibly TRBD1 on 5 matching bases. This CDR3 spans 13 amino acids. The V gene lost 8 bases and the J gene lost 0 bases, with 8 bases spanning the gap. The germline CDR1 and CDR2 sequences are MNHEY and SVGAGI. The CDR3 loop is CASGRGSGNTIYF. The DNA of the CDR3 is TGTGCCAGCGGGAGGGGCTCTGGAAACACCATATATTTT.

The rearrangement joins TRBV27 to TRBJ1-6; TRBD1 matches 11 bases. The CDR3 loop spans 14 amino acids. Germline V gives CDR1 MNHEY, CDR2 SMNVEV (reference sequence). V trimming: 3 bases; J trimming: 11 bases; junction bases outside the gene matches: 3. CDR3 loop: CASSFRGQGAPLHF. The DNA for the CDR3 is TGTGCCAGCAGTTTTAGGGGACAGGGGGCACCCCTCCACTTT.

V and J are TRBV9 and TRBJ1-2; 9 bases map to TRBD1. The CDR3 totals 17 residues. The V gene end was trimmed by 4 bases and the J gene end by 6 bases; junction bases not matched to a gene: 16. The germline CDR1 and CDR2 sequences are SGDLS and YYNGEE. The CDR3 reads CASSPARGTGRLDGYTF. For the CDR3, the DNA is TGTGCCAGCAGCCCAGCTAGGGGGACAGGGCGGTTGGATGGCTACACCTTC. The variable domain in full, completed from reference TRBV9 and TRBJ1-2, reads DSGVTQTPKHLITATGQRVTLRCSPRSGDLSVYWYQQSLDQGLQFLIQYYNGEERAKGNILERFSAQQFPDLHSELNLSSLELGDSALYFCASSPARGTGRLDGYTFGSGTRLTVV.

The chain couples TRBV4-1 to TRBJ2-3; 7 bases agree with TRBD1. CDR3 length: 16 residues. Per the germline V gene, CDR1 is MGHRA and CDR2 is YSYEKL. J lost 1 base, V lost 3 bases, and 7 bases had no gene match. CDR3 sequence reads: CASSHPTGMGTDTQYF. CDR3 sequence (DNA): TGCGCCAGCAGCCACCCGACAGGGATGGGCACAGATACGCAGTATTTT.

The rearrangement joins TRBV9 to TRBJ2-6; D possibly uses TRBD1 or TRBD2 (5 bases each). The germline V gene encodes CDR1 SGDLS and CDR2 YYNGEE. Trimming pared 3 bases from V and 0 bases from J, leaving 7 bases between. The CDR3 loop spans 15 amino acids. The CDR3 DNA follows: TGTGCCAGCAGCGGGGACGGCTCTGGGGCCAACGTCCTGACTTTC. Its translation is CASSGDGSGANVLTF. Using reference TRBV9 and TRBJ2-6 for the parts outside the CDR3, the full variable domain is DSGVTQTPKHLITATGQRVTLRCSPRSGDLSVYWYQQSLDQGLQFLIQYYNGEERAKGNILERFSAQQFPDLHSELNLSSLELGDSALYFCASSGDGSGANVLTFGAGSRLTVL.

Details on this clone: This same CDR3 is encoded by further DNA sequences in the sample. The chain recombines TRBV4-1 with TRBJ2-7, with D possibly TRBD2 on 5 matching bases. The germline CDR1 and CDR2 sequences are MGHRA and YSYEKL. Trimming pared 1 base from V and 0 bases from J, leaving 7 bases between. CDR3 length: 14 amino acids. CDR3 bases: TGCGCCAGCAGCCAAGGGGCGGGCTCCTACGAGCAGTACTTC. This translates into CASSQGAGSYEQYF.

The CDR3 DNA is TGTGCCAGCAGTTTAGCTCCCGTTGGGACCGGGGAGCTGTTTTTT. As protein: CASSLAPVGTGELFF. V and J are TRBV28 and TRBJ2-2; unclear D gene. Trimming took 2 bases from V and 5 from J, leaving 12 bases between them. CDR1 and CDR2 (germline): MDHEN, SYDVKM. The CDR3 has 15 amino acids.

V gene TRBV5-6 combines with J gene TRBJ1-1, with 9 nucleotides matching TRBD1. V lost 0 bases, J lost 7 bases, and 7 bases stayed unmatched. Germline V gene data show CDR1 as SGHDT and CDR2 as YYEEEE. The CDR3 sequence is 15 residues long. The CDR3 loop is CASSLAFRTGVEAFF. The DNA for the CDR3 is TGTGCCAGCAGCTTGGCCTTTAGGACAGGGGTTGAAGCTTTCTTT.

The chain has TRBV23-1 and TRBJ1-6, with 7 bases matching TRBD1. TRBV23-1 is known as an ORF, though its function is uncertain. The CDR3 runs 18 residues. Germline trimming cut 3 bases from V and 1 base from J; bases unmatched to any gene: 9. CDR3 sequence reads: CASSHPTGSRSYNSPLHF. CDR3 bases: TGCGCCAGCAGTCACCCGACAGGGTCGAGGTCCTATAATTCACCCCTCCACTTT.

This chain uses TRBV2 with TRBJ1-5, with unresolved D. The CDR3 is 13 amino acids. Trimming removed 7 bases at V and 0 bases at J, with 7 bases between. Looked up from germline, CDR1 is SNHLY and CDR2 is FYNNEI. Written as DNA, the CDR3 is TGTGCCAGCACCACTTATAGCAATCAGCCCCAGCATTTT. Residues: CASTTYSNQPQHF.

This clone was observed a handful of times. The rearrangement links TRBV15 to TRBJ2-7; no clear D. The CDR3 sequence is 14 residues long. V was clipped by 0 bases and J by 7 bases, with 13 bases between them. CDR1 is LNHNV, CDR2 YYDKDF, per germline (reference sequence). For the CDR3, the DNA is TGTGCCACCAGCAGAGATGGGGTCCTTAGGGAGCAGTACTTC. Amino acid sequence: CATSRDGVLREQYF.

The chain uses TRBV3-1 (or the pseudogene TRBV3-2) and TRBJ2-1; D remains unclear. CDR1 LGHDT and CDR2 YNNKEL come from the germline V gene (reference sequence). V was cut by 1 base and J by 6 bases, with 10 bases left in between. The CDR3 has 14 residues. CDR3 sequence (DNA): TGTGCCAGCAGCCAAGGGGTGATAGGCAATGAGCAGTTCTTC. It is translated as CASSQGVIGNEQFF.

The chain uses TRBV7-9 and TRBJ2-5; the match to TRBD1 covers 7 bases. This CDR3 has 14 amino acids. Per the germline V gene, CDR1 is SEHNR and CDR2 is FQNEAQ (reference sequence). This chain's CDR3 is CAIQGSGPQETQYF. In DNA form, the CDR3 reads TGTGCAATACAGGGGAGCGGCCCCCAAGAGACCCAGTACTTC. The variable domain in full, with the rest retrieved from reference TRBV7-9 and TRBJ2-5, is DTGVSQNPRHKITKRGQNVTFRCDPISEHNRLYWYRQTLGQGPEFLTYFQNEAQLEKSRLLSDRFSAERPKGSFSTLEIQRTEQGDSAMYLCAIQGSGPQETQYFGPGTRLLVL.

The gene calls are TRBV5-4 and TRBJ2-3, with D maybe TRBD2 (6 bases). Germline values: CDR1 SGHNT, CDR2 YYREEE (reference sequence). The CDR3 has 17 residues. Trimming took 4 bases from V and 0 from J, leaving 18 bases between them. CDR3 coding DNA: TGTGCCAGCAGCCCGAGAACTCTAGGGACTAGCACAGATACGCAGTATTTT. Protein product: CASSPRTLGTSTDTQYF.